This T cell receptor beta chain emerged from a study of read filtering for tumor transcriptome and immune sequencing. Background on the study: RNA-seq yielded only about 85 to 1273 TCR reads, IR-seq about 4 to 10.27 million. Study-wide findings and caveats: IR-seq captured clonotypes deeper and more reliably than RNA-seq. Dropping single-read clonotypes raised IR-seq and RNA-seq shared-clonotype correlation.

From roughly 0.4 ug of RNA, a library with molecular barcoded alpha/delta and beta/gamma adaptors was made. TCRdb recomputed calls from the reads with MiXCR, one row per CDR3 protein. The sample shows under 150,000 distinct CDR3 sequences, around 14% of them seen only once. At least ten counts were recorded for this clonotype. Its specificity is unknown. Specimen: a population of CD138-negative cells sorted from bone marrow. This receptor was taken from a donor aged 40 or older with multiple myeloma.

The CDR3 DNA follows: TGTGCCAGCAGTCCCTTTACAGGGGGCAATCAGCCCCAGCATTTT. It yields the protein CASSPFTGGNQPQHF. The V and J genes are TRBV6-6 and TRBJ1-5, with TRBD1 matching 7 bases. J lost 2 bases, V lost 5 bases, and 6 bases had no gene match. In germline, CDR1 is MNHNY, CDR2 SVGAGI (reference sequence). CDR3 length: 15 residues.